One sample yielded the 16 T cell receptor beta chains listed below, sequenced in a study of CD8+CD57+ T cells in acquired aplastic anemia. Sequencing was done on patients that had shown CD8+CD57+ cell expansion by flow cytometry. Researchers used genomic DNA as the template to profile TCR beta VDJ and CDR3. TCRdb re-analysed the reads in MiXCR, keeping a single row per CDR3 protein. Here the sample spans about 160,000 distinct CDR3 sequences, under 55% being singletons. Sequences were obtained from sorted CD4+, CD8+, or CD8+CD57+ T cells (not recorded which) from PBMCs. These receptors came from a human donor with aplastic anemia.

The chain is built from TRBV18 and TRBJ2-1; 8 bases line up with TRBD1. The CDR3 has 15 residues. Trimming removed 5 bases from V and 10 bases from J; junction bases left unmatched: 13. Germline V lookup: CDR1 KGHSH, CDR2 LQKENI. The CDR3, as DNA: TGTGCCAGCTCATCCTCCGGGACAGGCTTAGCAGAGCAGTTCTTC. It translates to CASSSSGTGLAEQFF.

This clonotype came up many times. The junction and the germline gene differ at one end; a read error may be behind it. J is TRBJ2-1 and V is TRBV20-1; TRBD2 agrees at 9 bases. Germline loops: CDR1 DFQATT, CDR2 SNEGSKA (reference sequence). The CDR3 is 16 residues long. The CDR3 DNA sequence: TGCAGTGCAAGAGGGGTAGCGGGAGTCACCTACAATGAGCAGTTCTTC. Translating gives CSARGVAGVTYNEQFF.

As for this clonotype: A clone one base away is much larger, so this may be a read error. The rearrangement links TRBV11-2 to TRBJ1-4; 10 bases line up with TRBD1. The CDR3 is made up of 16 amino acids. Looked up from germline, CDR1 is SGHAT and CDR2 is FQNNGV. V was clipped by 3 bases and J by 7 bases; unmatched bases: 8. CDR3 sequence: CASSLWDRGGSEKLFF. CDR3 bases: TGTGCCAGCAGCTTGTGGGACAGGGGAGGGAGTGAAAAACTGTTTTTT.

In its sample, this clonotype was seen a few times. This chain joins TRBV15 and TRBJ1-6; D unclear. The CDR3 covers 14 residues. Trimming stripped 2 bases from V and 8 bases from J, with 10 bases between. Germline V gene lookup returns CDR1 LNHNV and CDR2 YYDKDF (reference sequence). CDR3 sequence (DNA): TGTGCCACCAGCAGACCTCGCGCGGATTCACCCCTCCACTTT. Protein product: CATSRPRADSPLHF.

The chain carries TRBV12-5 and TRBJ2-1, with 10 nucleotides matching TRBD2. The ends lost 6 bases at V and 5 bases at J; junction bases unmatched: 10. Germline CDR1 is LGHNT and CDR2 is FRNRAP. The CDR3 totals 16 residues. CDR3 DNA: TGTGCTAGTGGCTTATCAAGCGGGAGGGCCAACAATGAGCAGTTCTTC. Encoded protein: CASGLSSGRANNEQFF.

In this sample, this clonotype turned up many times. The chain carries TRBV7-9 and TRBJ1-1; 7 bases align to TRBD1. The CDR3 loop spans 16 amino acids. V dropped 0 bases and J dropped 3; count of bases not matched to a gene: 7. Germline CDR1 SEHNR, CDR2 FQNEAQ (reference sequence). CDR3 nucleotides: TGTGCCAGCAGCTTAGCGCAAACAGGGGCGGACACTGAAGCTTTCTTT. It is translated as CASSLAQTGADTEAFF.

The V and J genes are TRBV20-1 and TRBJ2-3; the match to TRBD2 covers 10 bases. Looked up from germline, CDR1 is DFQATT and CDR2 is SNEGSKA (reference sequence). This CDR3 is built from 14 residues. With 4 bases clipped from V and 7 bases from J, the junction kept 8 bases outside the gene matches. CDR3 loop: CSAKSSGRANTQYF. The DNA of the CDR3 is TGCAGTGCTAAATCCAGCGGGAGGGCAAATACGCAGTATTTT.

This chain joins TRBV15 and TRBJ2-3; possibly TRBD2 for D (7 bases). From germline, CDR1 is LNHNV and CDR2 YYDKDF (reference sequence). Trimming removed 3 bases from V and 5 bases from J, with 12 bases in between. The CDR3 covers 14 residues. The CDR3 is CATSSSRGGDTQYF. As DNA, the CDR3 is TGTGCCACCAGCAGCTCAAGGGGGGGAGATACGCAGTATTTT.

The chain joins TRBV20-1 to TRBJ1-5, with a weak D call TRBD1 (5 bases). The germline gives CDR1 DFQATT, CDR2 SNEGSKA (reference sequence). The CDR3 length is 15 residues. Trimming took 3 bases from V and 3 from J, leaving 15 bases between them. The CDR3 region has the DNA TGCAGTGCTAGTGTCGGACAAAGAGACAATCAGCCCCAGCATTTT. It translates to CSASVGQRDNQPQHF.

This clonotype appeared many times. The gene calls are TRBV6-5 and TRBJ2-6; perhaps TRBD1 as D (6 bases). Germline loops: CDR1 MNHEY, CDR2 SVGAGI. Trimming took off 2 bases at V and 2 bases at J, with 13 bases between the two ends. The CDR3 loop spans 17 amino acids. CDR3 DNA sequence: TGTGCCAGCAGTTACGAGACAGGCGTCACTGGGGCCAACGTCCTGACTTTC. This gives the protein CASSYETGVTGANVLTF.

This chain uses TRBV19 with TRBJ1-1, with 7 nucleotides matching TRBD1. The CDR3 contains 14 residues. The junction had 2 bases not matched to a gene; V was cut back by 1 base and J by 3 bases. The germline gives CDR1 LNHDA, CDR2 SQIVND (reference sequence). CDR3 sequence: CASSIAGQHTEAFF. CDR3 in DNA: TGTGCCAGTAGTATAGCGGGACAGCACACTGAAGCTTTCTTT.

This chain links TRBV29-1 with TRBJ2-2, with a possible D match to TRBD1 (5 bases). Germline CDR1 SQVTM, CDR2 ANQGSEA. V lost 6 bases to trimming and J lost 4 bases, with 12 bases between them. There are 13 residues in the CDR3. CDR3 residues: CSVDIGSTGELFF. DNA for the CDR3: TGCAGCGTGGACATAGGATCCACCGGGGAGCTGTTTTTT.

This sequence joins TRBV5-1 and TRBJ2-5; no definite D call. The end of the DNA fits TRBJ2-7 better, so the J call may be wrong. CDR1 is SGHRS, CDR2 YFSETQ, per germline. The CDR3 contains 12 residues. The CDR3 loop is CASRLGEHEQYF. For the CDR3, the DNA is TGCGCCAGCAGACTTGGGGAACACGAGCAGTACTTC.

V gene TRBV24-1 combines with J gene TRBJ2-1; tentative D call: TRBD2 (5 bases). Deletions cut 11 bases from V and 12 bases from J, with 22 bases between. The germline V gene encodes CDR1 KGHDR and CDR2 SFDVKD. The CDR3 has 13 amino acids. CDR3 residues: CASSVSPEESQFF. CDR3 nucleotide sequence: TGTGCCAGCAGCGTCTCTCCGGAGGAATCGCAGTTCTTC.

There are a few counts of this clonotype. It is likely a read error, because the conserved phenylalanine at the end of the CDR3 is missing. The chain joins TRBV5-8 to TRBJ1-1; 9 nucleotides align to TRBD1. Germline V gene sequence: CDR1 SGHTS, CDR2 YDEGEE. V shed 1 base, J shed 4 bases, and the junction held 5 bases outside the gene matches. The CDR3 is 15 amino acids. In nucleotides, the CDR3 is TGTGCCAGCAGCTTGCTAGACAGGGGGACCACTGAAGCTTTCGTT. Translation gives CASSLLDRGTTEAFV.

The chain carries TRBV20-1 and TRBJ2-7, with 9 nucleotides matching TRBD1. With 0 bases clipped from V and 6 bases from J, the junction kept 9 bases outside the gene matches. Germline-derived CDR1 and CDR2 are DFQATT and SNEGSKA (reference sequence). The CDR3 spans 15 residues. This chain's CDR3 is CSAREEGQGFREQYF. As DNA, the CDR3 is TGCAGTGCTAGAGAAGAAGGACAGGGGTTCCGCGAGCAGTACTTC.